This T cell receptor beta chain was captured in a study of shared clonotypes between healthy human individuals. Study-wide context: CD8 memory received one plate per donor, CD8 naive two, CD4 memory three and CD4 naive three.

This CDR3 spans 14 amino acids. Germline assignment: CDR1 MNHNS and CDR2 SASEGT. Trimming took off 3 bases at V and 6 bases at J, with 15 bases between the two ends. Assay: immunoSEQ multiplex PCR; the TCRdb copy retains only in-frame clones and omits some. This sample carries millions of clones, roughly 91% of them seen once, and the ten largest clones take approximately 1.7%. Positively selected for CCR7, the CD45RO-negative cells used as naive CD8 cells excluded terminally differentiated effector memory CD45RA+ cells. The gene calls are TRBV6-1 and TRBJ2-7; D uncertain. The origin of this receptor is a man between 18 and 35 years old in good health. Some clones in this sample may be carry-over from other donors' samples. The source material was naive CD8+ T cells from PBMCs. CDR3 protein: CASSDVAPSGEQYF. CDR3 in DNA: TGTGCCAGCAGTGACGTAGCCCCCTCTGGCGAGCAGTACTTC.